One sample yielded the 2 T cell receptor beta chains listed below, sequenced in a study of CD8 T cells in ankylosing spondylitis. TCRdb itself ran the 5' RACE reads through MiXCR, one entry per CDR3 protein. The table lists about 450,000 distinct CDR3 sequences, 25% to 30% of them singletons. Whole-study results and caveats: Typical of ankylosing spondylitis blood, it appeared, was a TCR beta motif of eight highly homologous variants.

For these receptors, no antigen is known. Sequences were obtained from blood, either unsorted or a sorted T cell fraction (not recorded which). These receptors originate from a male donor with ankylosing spondylitis.

The chain has TRBV20-1 and TRBJ2-1; no definite D call. This CDR3 is built from 11 residues. The germline V gene has CDR1 DFQATT and CDR2 SNEGSKA (reference sequence). Trimming took 8 bases from V and 7 from J, leaving 12 bases between them. The CDR3 DNA follows: TGCAGTTCTCGCCCAGTTAATGAGCAGTTCTTC. This gives the protein CSSRPVNEQFF.

The DNA of the CDR3 is TGTGCCAGCAGCTCCCCGGGACTAGCTACAGATACGCAGTATTTT. Its translation is CASSSPGLATDTQYF. The chain uses TRBV5-6 and TRBJ2-3, with 9 nucleotides matching TRBD2. CDR3 length: 15 residues. V shed 3 bases and J 3 bases; nucleotides not matched to a gene: 5. Germline assignment: CDR1 SGHDT and CDR2 YYEEEE.